This TCR beta chain was identified in a study of T-cell reconstitution after alpha-beta-depleted transplantation in children. Findings and caveats of the study: One year post-transplant, T-cell counts and diversity were largely derived from T cells produced anew. Approximately two months post-transplant, alpha-beta T cells reportedly originated from several hundred expanded graft clones. Some patients' high day-60 TCRbeta diversity was attributed to recipient cells surviving conditioning.

With regard to this clonotype: Its antigen is still unknown.

Unique molecular identifiers were built into the TCRbeta library. TCRdb independently ran MiXCR on the PCR reads; one entry per CDR3 protein. The sample consists of 530,000 or so distinct CDR3 sequences, 25% to 30% of them appearing once. CDR3 length: 14 residues. Trimming cost V 0 bases and J 6 bases, with 12 bases left between them. CDR1 and CDR2 (germline): DFQATT, SNEGSKA (reference sequence). Sequenced here: PBMCs, sampled before TCRalphabeta/CD19-depleted stem cell transplant. J is TRBJ2-1 and V is TRBV20-1; D not resolved. The receptor's source is a boy under two years old with Wiskott-Aldrich syndrome, due to receive a stem cell transplant. The CDR3 DNA reads TGCAGTGCTAGAGATCCACGTATCACCAATGAGCAGTTCTTC. Amino acids: CSARDPRITNEQFF.